These T cell receptor beta chains were read from a single sample in a study of blood T cell repertoires in COVID-19. Some clones are missing from TCRdb's copy, which holds only in-frame ones; the method was immunoSEQ multiplex PCR. The table has a few hundred thousand clones, about nine tenths seen once; the top ten hold approximately 8.8%. The sample taken for sequencing was PBMCs or T cells enriched from blood (not recorded which). The receptor set was obtained from a middle-aged woman who had recovered from COVID-19. CDR3s include the opening cysteine and the closing phenylalanine or tryptophan. The D gene is left open where the match is weak. Some rows have no size entry. The others give once, few or many, or a class for an expanded clone.

v_gene	j_gene	abundance	d_gene	CDR3nt	CDR3aa
TRBV18	TRBJ2-7	NA	NA	TGTGCCAGCTCACCAGAGCGAATCTACGAGCAGTACTTC	CASSPERIYEQYF
TRBV7-2	TRBJ2-7	NA	TRBD2	TGTGCCAGCAGCTTAGAGCGGGGGGGTTATTCGGGCGAGCAGTACTTC	CASSLERGGYSGEQYF
TRBV28	TRBJ2-1	NA	TRBD2	TGTGCCAGCAGTTTAAGTAGCGGGGGGGCATCTCTCGAAGAGCAGTTCTTC	CASSLSSGGASLEEQFF
TRBV28	TRBJ2-7	NA	TRBD1	TGTGCCAGCAGTTTATACACAGGGGCGACTTCCTACGAGCAGTACTTC	CASSLYTGATSYEQYF
TRBV4-1	TRBJ2-3	once	NA	TGCGCCAGCAGCCAAGACGTAGTCTCGAACCCGTATTTT	CASSQDVVSNPYF
TRBV24-1	TRBJ2-1	NA	TRBD1	TGTGCCACCAGTGGGAGAGACTGGACAGGGGGTCTCAATGAGCAGTTCTTC	CATSGRDWTGGLNEQFF
TRBV7-3	TRBJ2-2	NA	TRBD2	TGTGCCAGCAGCTCCTCTTTAGCGGGGAGCCCAACCGGGGAGCTGTTTTTT	CASSSSLAGSPTGELFF
TRBV4-2	TRBJ2-5	NA	NA	TGTGCCAGCAGCCAAGAGGCGGTACAAGAGACCCAGTACTTC	CASSQEAVQETQYF
TRBV10-3	TRBJ1-3	NA	NA	TGTGCCATCAGTGAACGGAGCTCTGGAAACACCATATATTTT	CAISERSSGNTIYF
TRBV29-1	TRBJ2-1	NA	TRBD2	TGCAGCGTTCCCTCAGCGGGGTATGAGCAGTTCTTC	CSVPSAGYEQFF
TRBV23-1	TRBJ2-5	NA	NA	TGCGCCAGCAGTCAATCGCGGGATAAAGAGACCCAGTACTTC	CASSQSRDKETQYF
TRBV21-1	TRBJ2-3	NA	NA	TGTGCCAGCAGCAAAGACTCGGTACAGCCTGCTGACACAGATACGCAGTATTTT	CASSKDSVQPADTDTQYF
TRBV10-2	TRBJ1-1	NA	NA	TGCGCCAGCAGTGAGGGAGGAGCCATGAACACTGAAGCTTTCTTT	CASSEGGAMNTEAFF
TRBV19	TRBJ2-5	NA	NA	TGTGCCAGTAATGGCGGGGAGACCCAGTACTTC	CASNGGETQYF
TRBV10-3	TRBJ1-3	few	TRBD1	TGTGCCATCAGTGACCGGGGACAGGGTAATGGAAACACCATATATTTT	CAISDRGQGNGNTIYF
TRBV2	TRBJ2-1	few	TRBD2	TGTGCCAGCAAACTAGCGGTGATATACAATGAGCAGTTCTTC	CASKLAVIYNEQFF
TRBV7-2	TRBJ2-5	NA	TRBD2	TGTGCCAGCAGCCGGACTAGCCAAGAGACCCAGTACTTC	CASSRTSQETQYF
TRBV6-2/TRBV6-3	TRBJ1-1	NA	NA	TGTGCCAGCAGCAACAGTCGAGTGACGGCTTTCTTT	CASSNSRVTAFF
TRBV7-8	TRBJ2-7	NA	NA	TGTGCCAGCAGCTTAGAACAGCTTCCCTACGAGCAGTACTTC	CASSLEQLPYEQYF
TRBV19	TRBJ2-7	once	TRBD1	TGTGCCAGTAGTCCCCTAGACAGGGGAAGTACCTACGAGCAGTACTTC	CASSPLDRGSTYEQYF
TRBV2	TRBJ2-7	NA	TRBD2	TGTGCCAGCAGTGAAACTAGCGGAGTCTTCTACGAGCAGTACTTC	CASSETSGVFYEQYF
TRBV28	TRBJ2-7	NA	TRBD1	TGTGCCAGCATCCGCCGGGACAGCCCTTCCTACGAGCAGTACTTC	CASIRRDSPSYEQYF
TRBV11-2	TRBJ1-6	NA	NA	TGTGCCAGCAGCCCCGGGGTCCTGAATTCACCCCTCCACTTT	CASSPGVLNSPLHF
TRBV7-8	TRBJ1-2	few	NA	TGTGCCAGCCCCCCCCTGGGGCAGTCCGATGGCTACACCTTC	CASPPLGQSDGYTF
TRBV6-1	TRBJ2-7	NA	NA	TGTGCCAGCAGTGATATTCGGGGGGCCTCCTACGAGCAGTACTTC	CASSDIRGASYEQYF
TRBV7-6	TRBJ1-5	NA	TRBD1	TGTGCCAGCAGCTTGACAGGGGGGCCCCTTGCGGATCAGCCCCAGCATTTT	CASSLTGGPLADQPQHF
TRBV9	TRBJ1-2	NA	NA	TGTGCCAGCAGCCTCATCGGGCGGGCAGAGGATGGCTACACCTTC	CASSLIGRAEDGYTF
TRBV4-1	TRBJ2-2	few	TRBD1	TGCGCCAGCAGCCCAGCGGGGACAGGGGGAACCGGGGAGCTGTTTTTT	CASSPAGTGGTGELFF
TRBV4-1	TRBJ1-2	NA	TRBD1	TGCGCCAGCAGCCAAGAGCAGGGGGCCTATGGCTACACCTTC	CASSQEQGAYGYTF
TRBV19	TRBJ2-7	NA	NA	TGTGCCAGTAGTATGGAACAGGGCCTACATGGCGAGCAGTACTTC	CASSMEQGLHGEQYF
TRBV27	TRBJ2-5	NA	TRBD1	TGTGCCAGCAGTTTATCGAGGGACAGGGTAGAGACCCAGTACTTC	CASSLSRDRVETQYF
TRBV29-1	TRBJ2-3	NA	TRBD2	TGCAGCGTTGAAGGACGGCTAGCGGAAGATACGCAGTATTTT	CSVEGRLAEDTQYF
TRBV29-1	TRBJ2-5	NA	NA	TGCAGCGTTGACGGCGCGGGAAGGCCAGAGACCCAGTACTTC	CSVDGAGRPETQYF
TRBV7-2	TRBJ2-1	NA	TRBD1	TGTGCCAGCAGCAACCGGGACAGGGTATACAATGAGCAGTTCTTC	CASSNRDRVYNEQFF
TRBV6-5	TRBJ2-1	NA	TRBD1	TGTGCCAGTGACCAGGACAGGTCGAACAATGAGCAGTTCTTC	CASDQDRSNNEQFF
TRBV6-5	TRBJ2-7	NA	TRBD1	TGTGCCAGCAGAGCAGGGGGCAGCGAGCAGTACTTC	CASRAGGSEQYF
TRBV12-3/TRBV12-4	TRBJ1-5	NA	NA	TGTGCCAGCCACCACATTCGGCCCCAGCATTTT	CASHHIRPQHF
TRBV19	TRBJ2-1	NA	TRBD2	TGTGCCAGTAGTACCCCGTGGGCGGGAGTGGGGAATGAGCAGTTCTTC	CASSTPWAGVGNEQFF
TRBV10-3	TRBJ1-1	NA	NA	TGTGCCATCAGCCCGACAGAAATCACTGAAGCTTTCTTT	CAISPTEITEAFF
TRBV18	TRBJ1-5	few	TRBD1	TGTGCCAGCTCAGCCATCCGGGGACAGTATAGCAATCAGCCCCAGCATTTT	CASSAIRGQYSNQPQHF
TRBV5-8	TRBJ1-1	NA	TRBD1	TGTGCCAGCAGCACCGGGACAGGGTCTGTGTTTTCGGCTGAAGCTTTCTTT	CASSTGTGSVFSAEAFF
TRBV30	TRBJ2-7	NA	TRBD1	TGTGCCTGGACAGGGGGCAACGAGCAGTACTTC	CAWTGGNEQYF
TRBV9	TRBJ2-7	few	NA	TGTGCCAGCAGCGTAGGCAGCTTACCACCACCCGGGGAGCAGTACTTC	CASSVGSLPPPGEQYF
TRBV30	TRBJ2-1	NA	NA	TGTGCCTGGAGTATCGGGGGTGAGCAGTTCTTC	CAWSIGGEQFF
TRBV7-3	TRBJ1-1	NA	NA	TGTGCCAGCAGCCTCCGTTCAGGTGAAGCTTTCTTT	CASSLRSGEAFF
TRBV15	TRBJ1-5	NA	NA	TGTGCCACCAGCAGAGGAGTCGGGGGGATTGGCAATCAGCCCCAGCATTTT	CATSRGVGGIGNQPQHF
TRBV11-3	TRBJ1-1	NA	NA	TGTGCCAGCAGCTCCTCAGAATACAACACTGAAGCTTTCTTT	CASSSSEYNTEAFF
TRBV27	TRBJ1-2	NA	NA	TGTGCCAGCAGTTTCCACCAAAATCAGGGCGGTGGCTACACCTTC	CASSFHQNQGGGYTF
TRBV28	TRBJ2-3	NA	NA	TGTGCCAGCAGTTTAGGGGGGGGCGGATTCACAGATACGCAGTATTTT	CASSLGGGGFTDTQYF
TRBV27	TRBJ2-3	NA	TRBD2	TGTGCCAGCAGGCCTACTTTGAGGACTAGCGGGAGGACTAGCACAGATACGCAGTATTTT	CASRPTLRTSGRTSTDTQYF
TRBV12-3/TRBV12-4	TRBJ1-2	NA	NA	TGTGCCAGCAGTCCCGACAGGTCGTATGGCTACACCTTC	CASSPDRSYGYTF
TRBV27	TRBJ1-2	NA	NA	TGTGCCAGCAAACCCCAGGGGATTGGGTATGGCTACACCTTC	CASKPQGIGYGYTF
TRBV25-1	TRBJ2-2	NA	TRBD1	TGTGCCAGCCAGACAGGGGTGGGCACCGGGGAGCTGTTTTTT	CASQTGVGTGELFF
TRBV19	TRBJ1-6	NA	TRBD1	TGTGCCATCCGTGGGACAGGGGACTCACCCCTCCACTTT	CAIRGTGDSPLHF